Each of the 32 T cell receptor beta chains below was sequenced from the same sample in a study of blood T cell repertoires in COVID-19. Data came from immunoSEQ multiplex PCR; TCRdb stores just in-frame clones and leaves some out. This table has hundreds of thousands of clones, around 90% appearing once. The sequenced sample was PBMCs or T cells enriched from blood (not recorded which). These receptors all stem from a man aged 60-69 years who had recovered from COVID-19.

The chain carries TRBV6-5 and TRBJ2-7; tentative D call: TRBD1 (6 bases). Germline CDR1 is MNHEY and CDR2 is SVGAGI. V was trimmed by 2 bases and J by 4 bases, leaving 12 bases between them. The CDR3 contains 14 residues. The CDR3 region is CASSYEKGGYEQYF. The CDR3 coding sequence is TGTGCCAGCAGTTACGAGAAAGGGGGTTACGAGCAGTACTTC.

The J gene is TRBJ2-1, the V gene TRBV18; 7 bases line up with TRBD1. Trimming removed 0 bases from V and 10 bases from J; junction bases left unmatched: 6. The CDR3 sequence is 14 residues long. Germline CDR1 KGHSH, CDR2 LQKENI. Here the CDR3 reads CASSPPDREYEQFF. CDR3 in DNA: TGTGCCAGCTCACCACCCGACAGGGAATACGAGCAGTTCTTC.

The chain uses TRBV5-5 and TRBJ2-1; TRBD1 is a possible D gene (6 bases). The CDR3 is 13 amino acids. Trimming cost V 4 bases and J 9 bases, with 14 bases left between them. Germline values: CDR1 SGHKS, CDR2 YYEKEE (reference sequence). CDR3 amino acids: CASSPAGAPEQFF. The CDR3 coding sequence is TGTGCCAGCAGCCCGGCAGGGGCCCCTGAGCAGTTCTTC.

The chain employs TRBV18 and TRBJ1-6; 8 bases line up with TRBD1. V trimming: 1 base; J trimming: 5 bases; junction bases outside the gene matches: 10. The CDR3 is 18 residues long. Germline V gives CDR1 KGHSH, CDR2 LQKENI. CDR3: CASSPLVIATGDNSPLHF. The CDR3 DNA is TGTGCCAGCTCACCACTGGTCATAGCGACAGGGGATAATTCACCCCTCCACTTT.

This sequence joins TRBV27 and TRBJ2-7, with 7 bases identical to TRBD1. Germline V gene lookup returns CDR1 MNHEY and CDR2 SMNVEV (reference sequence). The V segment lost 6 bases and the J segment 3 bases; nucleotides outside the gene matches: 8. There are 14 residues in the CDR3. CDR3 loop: CASRQDRVGYEQYF. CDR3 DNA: TGTGCCAGCAGACAAGACAGGGTAGGCTACGAGCAGTACTTC.

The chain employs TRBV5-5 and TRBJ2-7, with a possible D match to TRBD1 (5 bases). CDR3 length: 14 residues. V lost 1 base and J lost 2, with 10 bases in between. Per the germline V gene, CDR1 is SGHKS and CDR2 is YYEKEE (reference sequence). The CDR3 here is CASSLRGYAYEQYF. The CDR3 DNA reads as TGTGCCAGCAGCTTGAGGGGCTACGCCTACGAGCAGTACTTC.

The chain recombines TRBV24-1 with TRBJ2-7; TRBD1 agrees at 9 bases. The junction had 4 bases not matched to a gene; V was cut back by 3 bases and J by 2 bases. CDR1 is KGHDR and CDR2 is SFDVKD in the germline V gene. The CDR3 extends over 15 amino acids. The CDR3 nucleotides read TGTGCCACCAGTGATCCCGGGACAGGGACCTACGAGCAGTACTTC. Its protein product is CATSDPGTGTYEQYF.

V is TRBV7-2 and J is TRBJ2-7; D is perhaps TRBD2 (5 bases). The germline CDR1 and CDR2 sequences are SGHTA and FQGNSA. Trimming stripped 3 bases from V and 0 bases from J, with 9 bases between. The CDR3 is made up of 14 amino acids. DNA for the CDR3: TGTGCCAGCAGCTTGAGTGGGAGCTCCTACGAGCAGTACTTC. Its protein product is CASSLSGSSYEQYF.

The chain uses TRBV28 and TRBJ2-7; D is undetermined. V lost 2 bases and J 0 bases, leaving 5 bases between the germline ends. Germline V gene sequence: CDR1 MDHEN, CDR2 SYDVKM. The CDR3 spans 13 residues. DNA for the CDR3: TGTGCCAGCAGTTTAGGGCACTCCTACGAGCAGTACTTC. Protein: CASSLGHSYEQYF.

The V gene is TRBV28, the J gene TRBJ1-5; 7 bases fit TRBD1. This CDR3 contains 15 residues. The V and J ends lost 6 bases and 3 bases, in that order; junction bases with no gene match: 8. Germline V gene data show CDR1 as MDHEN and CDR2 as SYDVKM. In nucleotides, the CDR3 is TGTGCCAGCAGGATACAGGGGCCGACCAATCAGCCCCAGCATTTT. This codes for CASRIQGPTNQPQHF.

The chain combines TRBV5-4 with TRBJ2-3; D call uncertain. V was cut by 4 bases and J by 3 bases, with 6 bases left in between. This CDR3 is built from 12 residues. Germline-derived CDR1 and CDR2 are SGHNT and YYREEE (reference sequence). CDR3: CASSPETDTQYF. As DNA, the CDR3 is TGTGCCAGCAGCCCTGAGACAGATACGCAGTATTTT.

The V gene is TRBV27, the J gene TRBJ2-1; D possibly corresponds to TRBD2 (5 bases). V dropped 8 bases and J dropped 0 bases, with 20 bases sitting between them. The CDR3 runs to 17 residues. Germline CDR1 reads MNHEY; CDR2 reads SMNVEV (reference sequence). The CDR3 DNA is TGTGCCAGCCGGTTGGTCTTGGGTGGGAGCTCCTACAATGAGCAGTTCTTC. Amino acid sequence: CASRLVLGGSSYNEQFF.

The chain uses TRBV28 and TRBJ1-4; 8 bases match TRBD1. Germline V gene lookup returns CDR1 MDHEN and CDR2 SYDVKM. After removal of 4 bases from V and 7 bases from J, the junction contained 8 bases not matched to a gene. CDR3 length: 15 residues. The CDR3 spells CASSSQGASGEKLFF. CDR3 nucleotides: TGTGCCAGCAGTTCTCAGGGGGCATCAGGTGAAAAACTGTTTTTT.

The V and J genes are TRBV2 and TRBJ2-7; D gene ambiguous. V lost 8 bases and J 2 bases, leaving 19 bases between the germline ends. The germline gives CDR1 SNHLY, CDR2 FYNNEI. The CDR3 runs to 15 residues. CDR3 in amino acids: CASRREYTETYEQYF. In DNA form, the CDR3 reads TGTGCCAGCCGGCGAGAGTATACAGAAACCTACGAGCAGTACTTC.

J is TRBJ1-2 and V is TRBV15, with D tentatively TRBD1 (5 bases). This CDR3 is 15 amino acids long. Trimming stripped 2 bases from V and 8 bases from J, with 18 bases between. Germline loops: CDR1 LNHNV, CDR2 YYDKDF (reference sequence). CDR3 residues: CATSRSLEGLAGYTF. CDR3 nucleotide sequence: TGTGCCACCAGCAGATCATTGGAGGGACTGGCGGGCTACACCTTC.

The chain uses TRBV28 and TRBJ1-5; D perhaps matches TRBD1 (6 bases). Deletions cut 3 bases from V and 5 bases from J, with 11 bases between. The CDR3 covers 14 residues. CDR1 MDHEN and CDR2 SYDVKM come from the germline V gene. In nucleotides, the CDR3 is TGTGCCAGCAGTTTCCTTGGGGGCGATCAGCCCCAGCATTTT. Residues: CASSFLGGDQPQHF.

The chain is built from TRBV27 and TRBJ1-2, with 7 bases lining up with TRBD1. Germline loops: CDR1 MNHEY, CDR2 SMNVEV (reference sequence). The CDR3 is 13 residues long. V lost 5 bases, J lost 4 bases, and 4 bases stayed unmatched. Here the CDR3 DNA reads TGTGCCAGCAGTCGACAGGGCGGCTATGGCTACACCTTC. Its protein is CASSRQGGYGYTF.

In DNA form, the CDR3 reads TGTGCCACCAGCAGAGATGGACAGGGGGGTCAGCCCCAGCATTTT. Translating it yields CATSRDGQGGQPQHF. The chain joins TRBV15 to TRBJ1-5; 10 bases align to TRBD1. Germline CDR1 LNHNV, CDR2 YYDKDF (reference sequence). This CDR3 contains 15 residues. The V and J ends lost 0 bases and 6 bases, in that order; junction bases with no gene match: 2.

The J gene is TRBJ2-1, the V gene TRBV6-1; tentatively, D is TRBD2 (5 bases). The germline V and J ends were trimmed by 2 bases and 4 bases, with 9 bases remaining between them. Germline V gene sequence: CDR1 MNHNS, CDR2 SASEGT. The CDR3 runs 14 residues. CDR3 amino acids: CASSERGLYNEQFF. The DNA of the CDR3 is TGTGCCAGCAGTGAACGCGGACTGTACAATGAGCAGTTCTTC.

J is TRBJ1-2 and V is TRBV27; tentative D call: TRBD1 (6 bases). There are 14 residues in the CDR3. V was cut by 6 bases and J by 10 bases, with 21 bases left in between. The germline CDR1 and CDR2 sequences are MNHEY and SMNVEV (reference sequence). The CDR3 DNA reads TGTGCCAGCAGACCGCTGGGGGACACCTACTACTACACCTTC. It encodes CASRPLGDTYYYTF.

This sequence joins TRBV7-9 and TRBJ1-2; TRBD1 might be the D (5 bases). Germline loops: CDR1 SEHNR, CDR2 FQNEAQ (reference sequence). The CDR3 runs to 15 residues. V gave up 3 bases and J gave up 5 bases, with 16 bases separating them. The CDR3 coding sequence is TGTGCCAGCAGCTTGGAGGGCCAGGGTCCGTATGGCTACACCTTC. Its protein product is CASSLEGQGPYGYTF.

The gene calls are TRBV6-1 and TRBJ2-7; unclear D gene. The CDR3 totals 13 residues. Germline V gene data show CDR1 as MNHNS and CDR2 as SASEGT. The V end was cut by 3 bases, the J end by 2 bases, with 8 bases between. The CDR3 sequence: CASSEHSAYEQYF. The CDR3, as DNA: TGTGCCAGCAGTGAGCACAGTGCCTACGAGCAGTACTTC.

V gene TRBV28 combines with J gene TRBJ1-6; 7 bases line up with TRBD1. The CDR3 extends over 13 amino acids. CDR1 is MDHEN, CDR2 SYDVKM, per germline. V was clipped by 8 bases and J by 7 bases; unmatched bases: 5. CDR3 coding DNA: TGTGCCAGCGACAGGGACCAAAATTCACCCCTCCACTTT. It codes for CASDRDQNSPLHF.

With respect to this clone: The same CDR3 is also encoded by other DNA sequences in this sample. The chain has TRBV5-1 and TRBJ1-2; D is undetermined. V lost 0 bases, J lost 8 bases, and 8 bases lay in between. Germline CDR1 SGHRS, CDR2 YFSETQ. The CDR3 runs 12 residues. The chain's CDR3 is CASSLDREGYTF. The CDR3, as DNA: TGCGCCAGCAGCTTGGACAGAGAGGGCTACACCTTC.

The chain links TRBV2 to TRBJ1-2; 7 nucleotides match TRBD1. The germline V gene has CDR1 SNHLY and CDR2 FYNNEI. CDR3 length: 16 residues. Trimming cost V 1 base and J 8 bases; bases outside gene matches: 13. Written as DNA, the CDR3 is TGTGCCAGCAGTGAAGGGTGGGACCAGGGGGTGAGGGGCTACACCTTC. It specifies CASSEGWDQGVRGYTF.

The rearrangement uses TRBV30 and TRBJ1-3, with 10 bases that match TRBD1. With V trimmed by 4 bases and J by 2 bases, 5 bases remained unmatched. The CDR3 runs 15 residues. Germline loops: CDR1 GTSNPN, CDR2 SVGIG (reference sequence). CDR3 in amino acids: CAWNRGQGAGNTIYF. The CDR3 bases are TGTGCCTGGAATCGAGGACAGGGGGCTGGAAACACCATATATTTT.

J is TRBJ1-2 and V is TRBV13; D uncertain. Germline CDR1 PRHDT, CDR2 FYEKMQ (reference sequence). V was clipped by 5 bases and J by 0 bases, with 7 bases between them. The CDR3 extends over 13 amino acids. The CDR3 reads CASSETSNYGYTF. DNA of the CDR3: TGTGCCAGCAGCGAGACTTCTAACTATGGCTACACCTTC.

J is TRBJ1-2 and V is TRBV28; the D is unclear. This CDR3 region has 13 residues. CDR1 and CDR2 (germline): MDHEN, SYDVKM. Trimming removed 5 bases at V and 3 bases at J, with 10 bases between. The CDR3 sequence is CASSPNSDYGYTF. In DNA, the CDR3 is TGTGCCAGCAGTCCAAATTCGGACTATGGCTACACCTTC.

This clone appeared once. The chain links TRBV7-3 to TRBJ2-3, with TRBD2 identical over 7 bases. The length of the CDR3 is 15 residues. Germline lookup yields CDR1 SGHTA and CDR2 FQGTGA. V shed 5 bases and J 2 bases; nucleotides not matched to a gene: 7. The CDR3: CASSPDSGPTDTQYF. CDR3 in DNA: TGTGCCAGCAGCCCAGATAGCGGGCCCACAGATACGCAGTATTTT.

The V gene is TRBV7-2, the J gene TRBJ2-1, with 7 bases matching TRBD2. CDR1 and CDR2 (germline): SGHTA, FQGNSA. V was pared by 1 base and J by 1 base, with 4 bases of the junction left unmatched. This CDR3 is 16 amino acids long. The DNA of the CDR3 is TGTGCCAGCAGCTTAGTGGCGGGGGTTTCCTACAATGAGCAGTTCTTC. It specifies CASSLVAGVSYNEQFF.

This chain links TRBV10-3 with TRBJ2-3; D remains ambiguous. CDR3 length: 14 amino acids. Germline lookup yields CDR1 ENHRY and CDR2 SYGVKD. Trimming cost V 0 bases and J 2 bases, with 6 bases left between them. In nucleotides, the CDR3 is TGTGCCATCAGTGAGTCAGCCCCCACAGATACGCAGTATTTT. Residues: CAISESAPTDTQYF.

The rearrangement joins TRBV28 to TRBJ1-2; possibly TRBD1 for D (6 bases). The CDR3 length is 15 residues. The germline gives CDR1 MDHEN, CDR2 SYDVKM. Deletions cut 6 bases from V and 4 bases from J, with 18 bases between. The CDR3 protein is CASRPQTGPGYGYTF. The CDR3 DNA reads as TGTGCCAGCAGACCTCAGACAGGTCCGGGCTATGGCTACACCTTC.